This T cell receptor (beta chain) was identified in a study of T cell responses to AZD1222 COVID-19 vaccine. Study outcomes and limitations: Among those given AZD1222, only six were seropositive at baseline. The donor group comprised mostly white British people and more females; the analysis possibly underestimated clonal diversity.

This clone appeared once. Its antigen remains unknown. The method was immunoSEQ multiplex PCR; TCRdb's version includes in-frame clones alone and lacks a portion of them. The sample gives some 130,000 clones, 90% of which show up once; 6.9% is in the top ten. This clonotype was obtained from an adult in good health. The sequences come from peripheral blood, collected on day 0 of AZD1222 vaccination.

The CDR3 region is CATSPELANYGYTF. For the CDR3, the DNA is TGTGCCACCTCGCCGGAGTTAGCTAACTATGGCTACACCTTC. The chain carries TRBV28 and TRBJ1-2; D gene uncertain. The germline CDR1 and CDR2 sequences are MDHEN and SYDVKM. Deletions cut 10 bases from V and 0 bases from J, with 15 bases between. This CDR3 has 14 amino acids.